This T cell receptor (beta chain) was documented in a study of blood T cell repertoires in COVID-19. Per the authors' pipeline: Reference gene primer amplification yielded estimated nucleated cell counts. TCRdb keeps only in-frame clones here, not all; method: immunoSEQ multiplex PCR. V and J calls and clone size are those listed in that table; D and trimming were worked out from the DNA. The table shows 310,000 or so clones, with over 80% occurring only once. This CDR3 has 16 amino acids. Looked up from germline, CDR1 is SGHRS and CDR2 is YFSETQ. Germline trimming cut 1 base from V and 4 bases from J; bases unmatched to any gene: 4.

Material: PBMCs or T cells enriched from blood (not recorded which). The chain recombines TRBV5-1 with TRBJ2-6, with 8 nucleotides matching TRBD2. This TCR derives from a woman younger than 30 who had recovered from COVID-19. The CDR3 DNA reads TGCGCCAGCAGCTTGCCCGGGGGGGCGGGGGCCAACGTCCTGACTTTC. It encodes CASSLPGGAGANVLTF.